The sequence of this TCR beta chain was determined in a study of cytomegalovirus exposure and HLA in healthy donors. Study-level background: From HLA-typed donors, an early data release held approximately 85 million unique TCRs.

Researchers ran the PCR with 60 Vbeta and 13 Jbeta primers. Measured with immunoSEQ multiplex PCR; TCRdb has only the in-frame clones, and not every one. Of fewer than 250,000 clones detected, more than 75% appear once; the ten largest clones hold 1.5% to 2%. Study-wide points: Some highly shared sequence variants likely arose as a pipeline artifact.

About this clone: Its matching antigen is unknown.

Trimming cost V 4 bases and J 0 bases; bases outside gene matches: 9. Germline CDR1 and CDR2: SGHDN and FVKESK. CDR3 length: 17 residues. The V call is TRBV14, the J call TRBJ1-3, with 7 bases lining up with TRBD1. Source material: PBMCs. This receptor was identified in a woman aged 18-35 years in good health and CMV-seronegative. CDR3 region: CASSLELTGRSGNTIYF. Written as DNA, the CDR3 is TGTGCCAGCAGCCTTGAACTGACAGGGCGCTCTGGAAACACCATATATTTT.